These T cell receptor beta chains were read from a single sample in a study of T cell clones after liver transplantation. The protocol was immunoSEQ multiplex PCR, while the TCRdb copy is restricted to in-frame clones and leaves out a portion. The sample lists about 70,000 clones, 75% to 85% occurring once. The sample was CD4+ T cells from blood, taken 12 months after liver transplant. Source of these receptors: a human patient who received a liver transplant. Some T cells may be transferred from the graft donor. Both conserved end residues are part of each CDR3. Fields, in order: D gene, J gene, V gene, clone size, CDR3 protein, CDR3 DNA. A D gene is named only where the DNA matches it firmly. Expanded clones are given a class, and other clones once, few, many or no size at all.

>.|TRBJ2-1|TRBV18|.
CASSRSLGGDHEQFF
TGTGCCAGCTCACGATCCTTGGGCGGTGACCATGAGCAGTTCTTC
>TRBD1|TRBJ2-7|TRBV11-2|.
CASSSGTGNYEQYF
TGTGCCAGCAGCTCCGGGACAGGGAACTACGAGCAGTACTTC
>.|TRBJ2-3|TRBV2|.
CASSPRQASTDTQYF
TGTGCCAGCAGTCCAAGACAGGCTAGCACAGATACGCAGTATTTT
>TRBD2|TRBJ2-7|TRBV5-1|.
CASSLEPPSGILTYEQYF
TGCGCCAGCAGCTTGGAGCCCCCTAGCGGGATTCTAACCTACGAGCAGTACTTC
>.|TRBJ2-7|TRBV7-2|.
CASSLRSPGYEQYF
TGTGCCAGCAGCCTCCGATCCCCGGGCTACGAGCAGTACTTC
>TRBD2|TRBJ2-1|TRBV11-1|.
CASSHKALAGVGGEQFF
TGTGCCAGCAGCCACAAAGCATTAGCGGGAGTGGGAGGTGAGCAGTTCTTC
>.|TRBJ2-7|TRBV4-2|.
CASSPSTSGVSYEQYF
TGTGCCAGCAGCCCCTCAACCAGCGGAGTTTCCTACGAGCAGTACTTC
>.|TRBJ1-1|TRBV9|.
CASSSRDRWNTEAFF
TGTGCCAGCAGCTCCAGAGACAGGTGGAACACTGAAGCTTTCTTT
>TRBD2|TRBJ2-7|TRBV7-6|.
CASSPTRRSGSRYEQYF
TGTGCCAGCAGCCCTACCCGGAGGAGCGGGAGTCGGTACGAGCAGTACTTC
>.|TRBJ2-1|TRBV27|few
CASSLRSPYNEQFF
TGTGCCAGCAGTTTAAGAAGCCCCTACAATGAGCAGTTCTTC
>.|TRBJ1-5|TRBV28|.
CASSLGGIYSNQPQHF
TGTGCCAGCAGTTTAGGGGGGATCTATAGCAATCAGCCCCAGCATTTT
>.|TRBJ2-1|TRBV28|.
CASSSVTSLRGFF
TGTGCCAGCAGTTCTGTGACTAGTTTGAGGGGGTTCTTC
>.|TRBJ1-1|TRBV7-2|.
CASSSGPNTEAFF
TGTGCCAGCAGTTCAGGACCGAACACTGAAGCTTTCTTT
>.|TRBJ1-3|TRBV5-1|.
CASQDTGSGNTIYF
TGCGCCAGTCAAGACACCGGCTCTGGAAACACCATATATTTT
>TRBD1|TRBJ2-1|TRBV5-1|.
CASSQDRFDEQFF
TGCGCCAGCAGCCAGGACAGGTTCGATGAGCAGTTCTTC
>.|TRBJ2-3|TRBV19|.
CASSPGPIANTDTQYF
TGTGCCAGTAGTCCGGGACCGATAGCCAACACAGATACGCAGTATTTT
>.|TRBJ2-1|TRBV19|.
CASSQYNEQFF
TGTGCCAGTAGTCAGTACAATGAGCAGTTCTTC
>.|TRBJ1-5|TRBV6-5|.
CASSFGRENQPQHF
TGTGCCAGCAGTTTCGGACGGGAGAATCAGCCCCAGCATTTT
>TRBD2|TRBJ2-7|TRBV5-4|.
CASTPSPLAVSSYEQYF
TGTGCCAGCACCCCCTCCCCACTAGCGGTTAGCTCCTACGAGCAGTACTTC
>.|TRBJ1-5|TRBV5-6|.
CASSLSGGGNQPQHF
TGTGCCAGCAGCTTGTCGGGGGGTGGCAATCAGCCCCAGCATTTT
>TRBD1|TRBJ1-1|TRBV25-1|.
CASKGEQGTEAFF
TGTGCCAGCAAGGGGGAACAGGGGACTGAAGCTTTCTTT
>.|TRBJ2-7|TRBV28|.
CASSQTGTSSYEQYF
TGTGCCAGCAGTCAGACAGGCACTAGCTCCTACGAGCAGTACTTC
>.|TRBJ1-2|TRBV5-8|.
CASSLWEGLRDGYTF
TGTGCCAGCAGCTTGTGGGAAGGGCTTAGGGATGGCTACACCTTC
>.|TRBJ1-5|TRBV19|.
CASSIDRDFFSNQPQHF
TGTGCCAGTAGTATAGATCGGGACTTTTTTAGCAATCAGCCCCAGCATTTT
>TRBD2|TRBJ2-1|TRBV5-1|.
CASSPTGTSGYNEQFF
TGCGCCAGCAGCCCAACCGGGACTAGCGGCTACAATGAGCAGTTCTTC
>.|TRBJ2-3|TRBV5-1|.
CASSLFGATDTQYF
TGCGCCAGCAGCTTGTTCGGGGCCACAGATACGCAGTATTTT
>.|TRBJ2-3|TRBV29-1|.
CSGSTGSRGDTQYF
TGCAGCGGCTCTACAGGGAGCAGGGGAGATACGCAGTATTTT
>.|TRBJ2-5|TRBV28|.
CASSFTGPRRTQYF
TGTGCCAGCAGTTTTACTGGGCCCAGGAGGACCCAGTACTTC
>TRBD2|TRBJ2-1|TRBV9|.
CASSPDSGSYNEQFF
TGTGCCAGCAGCCCAGATAGCGGGTCCTACAATGAGCAGTTCTTC
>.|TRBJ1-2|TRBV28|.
CASSLIGGYTF
TGTGCCAGCAGTTTAATAGGTGGCTACACCTTC
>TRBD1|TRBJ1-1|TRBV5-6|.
CASSRTGGTEAFF
TGTGCCAGCAGCAGAACAGGGGGGACTGAAGCTTTCTTT
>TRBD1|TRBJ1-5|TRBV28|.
CASSLRVGGRGDQPQHF
TGTGCCAGCAGTTTACGGGTAGGGGGCAGGGGGGATCAGCCCCAGCATTTT
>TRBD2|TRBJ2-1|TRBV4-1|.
CASSPLAGTSSNEQFF
TGCGCCAGCAGCCCCCTTGCAGGGACTAGCTCCAATGAGCAGTTCTTC
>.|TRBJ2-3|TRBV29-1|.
CSVKRDEDTQYF
TGCAGCGTTAAAAGGGATGAGGATACGCAGTATTTT
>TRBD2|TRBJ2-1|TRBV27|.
CASSPSRVAGEEQFF
TGTGCCAGCAGTCCCTCGAGGGTAGCGGGAGAGGAGCAGTTCTTC
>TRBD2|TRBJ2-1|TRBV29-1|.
CSVGRASGSPSYNEQFF
TGCAGCGTTGGTAGGGCTAGCGGGAGCCCGTCCTACAATGAGCAGTTCTTC
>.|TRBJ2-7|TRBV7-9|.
CASSSTGGLLYEQYF
TGTGCCAGCAGTTCAACAGGAGGTTTATTGTACGAGCAGTACTTC
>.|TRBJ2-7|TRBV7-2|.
CASSSSGSGYYEQYF
TGTGCCAGCAGCTCTTCGGGTAGCGGCTATTACGAGCAGTACTTC
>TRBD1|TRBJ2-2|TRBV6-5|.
CASQGQPNTGELFF
TGTGCCAGCCAGGGACAGCCGAACACCGGGGAGCTGTTTTTT
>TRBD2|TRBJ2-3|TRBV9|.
CASSVAGGRAGTDTQYF
TGTGCCAGCAGCGTAGCCGGCGGGAGGGCCGGGACAGATACGCAGTATTTT
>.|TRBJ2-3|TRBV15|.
CATSRDTGTQYF
TGTGCCACCAGCAGAGACACAGGTACGCAGTATTTT
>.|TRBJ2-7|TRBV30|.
CAWIRDTSYEQYF
TGTGCCTGGATCCGGGACACCTCCTACGAGCAGTACTTC
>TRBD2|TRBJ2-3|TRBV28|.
CASPPLGSGYTDTQYF
TGTGCCAGCCCCCCCTTAGGTAGCGGGTACACAGATACGCAGTATTTT
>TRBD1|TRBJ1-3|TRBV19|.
CASSSKGASGNTIYF
TGTGCCAGTAGTTCCAAGGGGGCCTCTGGAAACACCATATATTTT
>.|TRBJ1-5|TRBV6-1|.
CASSEKISPDQPQHF
TGTGCCAGCAGTGAAAAAATCTCCCCGGATCAGCCCCAGCATTTT
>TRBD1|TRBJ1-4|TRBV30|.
CAWGRGQYEKLFF
TGTGCTTGGGGGAGGGGGCAGTATGAAAAACTGTTTTTT
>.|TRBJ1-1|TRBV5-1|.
CASSPPVNTEAFF
TGCGCCAGCAGCCCGCCGGTGAACACTGAAGCTTTCTTT
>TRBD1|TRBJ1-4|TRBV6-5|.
CASSYRTGNEKLFF
TGTGCCAGCAGTTACAGGACAGGAAACGAAAAACTGTTTTTT
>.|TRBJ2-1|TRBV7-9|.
CASSLDSFRGNEQFF
TGTGCCAGCAGCCTCGACAGCTTTAGGGGCAATGAGCAGTTCTTC
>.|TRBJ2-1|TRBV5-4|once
CASSLQLGGNEQFF
TGTGCCAGCAGCTTGCAGTTAGGGGGCAATGAGCAGTTCTTC
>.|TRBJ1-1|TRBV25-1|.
CASSARGRRTEAFF
TGTGCCAGCAGTGCCCGGGGGCGTCGCACTGAAGCTTTCTTT
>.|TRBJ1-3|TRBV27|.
CASSLSGSSGNTIYF
TGTGCCAGCAGTTTATCGGGCAGCTCTGGAAACACCATATATTTT
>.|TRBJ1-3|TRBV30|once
CAWSPLGATGNTIYF
TGTGCCTGGAGCCCCCTCGGGGCTACCGGAAACACCATATATTTT
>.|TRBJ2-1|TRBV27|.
CASSPPRLGDYNEQFF
TGTGCCAGCAGTCCCCCCCGCCTTGGGGACTACAATGAGCAGTTCTTC
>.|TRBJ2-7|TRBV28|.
CASSLWSDTYYEQYF
TGTGCCAGCAGTTTATGGTCAGACACATACTACGAGCAGTACTTC
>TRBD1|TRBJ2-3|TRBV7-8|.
CASIPDRGILTYTDTQYF
TGTGCCAGCATCCCGGACAGGGGGATACTGACCTACACAGATACGCAGTATTTT
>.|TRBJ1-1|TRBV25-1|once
CASSGGGRTEAFF
TGTGCCAGCAGTGGGGGCGGTCGGACTGAAGCTTTCTTT
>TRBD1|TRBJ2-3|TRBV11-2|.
CASSRLGTGVTDTQYF
TGTGCCAGCAGTAGGCTAGGGACAGGGGTGACAGATACGCAGTATTTT
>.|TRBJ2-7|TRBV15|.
CATSRDAPTSMGSYEQYF
TGTGCCACCAGCAGAGATGCCCCTACATCTATGGGGTCCTACGAGCAGTACTTC